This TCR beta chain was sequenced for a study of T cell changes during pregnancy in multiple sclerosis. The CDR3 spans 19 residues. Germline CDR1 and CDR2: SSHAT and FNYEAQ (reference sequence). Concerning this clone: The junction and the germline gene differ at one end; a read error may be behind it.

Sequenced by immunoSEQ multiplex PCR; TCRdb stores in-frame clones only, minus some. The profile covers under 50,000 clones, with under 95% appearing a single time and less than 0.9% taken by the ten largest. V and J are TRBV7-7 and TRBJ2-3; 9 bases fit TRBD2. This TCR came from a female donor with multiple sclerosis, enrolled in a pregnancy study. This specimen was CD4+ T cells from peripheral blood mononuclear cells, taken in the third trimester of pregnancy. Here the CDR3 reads CASSSRRSSGIPSTDTQYF. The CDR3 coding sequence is TGTGCTAGCAGCTCACGTCGGTCTAGCGGGATACCTAGCACAGATACGCAGTATTTT.